The T cell receptor (beta chain) described here comes from a study of early T cells in non-severe SARS-CoV-2 infection (dated by TCRdb to 2020 to 2022). A note on the overall study: Because TCR sequencing relied on bulk RNA taken from unsorted whole blood, pairing of alpha and beta chains was not possible.

As to this clonotype: This clone's antigen is unknown. Within one base of it there is no much larger clone, and no base qualities were kept.

Libraries were built with 5' RACE. Sequencing relied on a NextSeq 500. To correct for sequencing error and PCR bias, the TCR library protocol tagged individual cDNA molecules with unique molecular identifiers. TCR alpha and beta chains were both sequenced, and the abundances of alpha and beta sequences in each sample were closely correlated with each other. Processing in the source paper ran as follows. V gene, J gene and CDR3 annotation of TCR sequences was performed with Decombinator V4. TCRs were defined as expanded if a significant change between any two time points was detected under a Poisson model with p below 0.0001. TCR abundances were normalised to the total number of TCRs sequenced per sample and were expressed as counts per million. MAIT TCRs were defined by TRAV1-2 paired with TRAJ12, TRAJ20 or TRAJ33, and iNKT TCRs by TRAV10 paired with TRAJ18. VDJdb, accessed 1 November 2021, was searched for CMV, EBV and SARS-CoV-2 annotated TCRs, excluding TCRs annotated for multiple antigens. TCRdb reworked the public reads: Q25 trimming with fastp, MiXCR clone assembly, productive beta chains retained. Under each unique CDR3 protein, matching rows form one entry showing the most common genes and DNA. The V and J calls, along with clone size, are taken from TCRdb and not from the paper's own processing. This sample comprises fewer than 120,000 distinct CDR3 sequences, 10% to 15% of them detected only once. Clones ranked in the top ten supply 3.5% to 4% of the sample.

Relative to germline, V is 3 bases shorter and J is 2 bases shorter, with 6 bases between their ends. The cysteine opens and the phenylalanine closes a CDR3 of 13 amino acids. This entry keeps only the CDR3 DNA: 39 bases, framed from base 1. The germline V gene yields SNHLY for CDR1 and FYNNEI for CDR2. The study was a case-control design nested within a healthcare worker cohort in London, UK, with weekly nasopharyngeal swab PCR tests and blood sampling. Healthcare workers were recruited between 23 and 31 March 2020, during the week of the UK lockdown, and were followed weekly for up to about 15 weeks. General findings and caveats noted by the study authors: VDJdb matching was skewed toward anti-spike CD8 responses, so virus-specific expansions were likely underestimated and private and CD4 specificities were missed.

The sequence was obtained from an adult who was a healthcare worker with PCR-confirmed SARS-CoV-2 infection or an uninfected control (not recorded which). Rearrangement joined TRBV2 to TRBJ2-3; the D gene is not confidently resolved. The sample was whole blood, taken at baseline. The CDR3 amino acid sequence is: CASSDRLTDTQYF. In nucleotides, the sequence is TGTGCCAGCAGTGATAGGCTCACAGATACGCAGTATTTT.